These 32 T cell receptor beta chains originate from one sample sequenced in a study of T cell repertoires in cytomegalovirus infection. In TCRdb, the reads were re-called with MiXCR into one record per CDR3 protein. This table has roughly 800,000 distinct CDR3 sequences, under 35% appearing once. No antigen has been identified for these receptors. Sequences were derived from cultured CD8+ T cells from PBMCs, sampled from culture after CMV antigen stimulation. These TCRs come from a human donor in good health (CMV status not recorded). Some clones in this sample may be carry-over from other donors' samples.

A few counts support this clonotype. CDR3 nucleotide sequence: TGTGCCAGCAGTCGGACAGCAAATCAGCCCCAGCATTTT. Its translation: CASSRTANQPQHF. The V gene is TRBV6-5, the J gene TRBJ1-5; possibly TRBD1 for D (6 bases). The CDR3 extends over 13 amino acids. The ends were cut back, 5 bases at V and 4 bases at J, with 9 bases in the middle. Germline V CDR1 and CDR2: MNHEY, SVGAGI.

The chain is built from TRBV10-3 and TRBJ2-1; TRBD1 might be the D (5 bases). V was shortened by 8 bases and J by 0 bases, with 8 bases between the two germline ends. The length of the CDR3 is 13 residues. Germline values: CDR1 ENHRY, CDR2 SYGVKD. The CDR3 region is CAIGAVSYNEQFF. CDR3 bases: TGTGCCATCGGGGCAGTCTCCTACAATGAGCAGTTCTTC.

This clonotype was counted ten times or more. This chain uses TRBV19 with TRBJ2-1; no clear D. This CDR3 has 12 residues. V was trimmed by 3 bases and J by 6 bases, leaving 6 bases between them. The germline V gene has CDR1 LNHDA and CDR2 SQIVND (reference sequence). Here the CDR3 DNA reads TGTGCCAGTAGTATTCGGGTCAATGAGCAGTTCTTC. It specifies CASSIRVNEQFF.

This clonotype has only a few counts. The V call is TRBV24-1, the J call TRBJ2-1, with 12 bases that match TRBD1. In germline, CDR1 is KGHDR, CDR2 SFDVKD. CDR3 length equals 16 residues. With 4 bases clipped from V and 7 bases from J, the junction kept 7 bases outside the gene matches. The CDR3 DNA reads as TGTGCCACCAGTGACCCCGGGACAGGGGGCGGGAATGAGCAGTTCTTC. This encodes CATSDPGTGGGNEQFF.

V and J are TRBV15 and TRBJ2-5; TRBD1 or TRBD2 may be the D gene (5 bases each). Germline CDR1 is LNHNV and CDR2 is YYDKDF (reference sequence). With 1 base removed from V and 5 bases from J, the gap between germline ends came to 11 bases. The CDR3 has 14 amino acids. CDR3 loop: CATSRGGVSETQYF. CDR3 nucleotides: TGTGCCACCAGCAGAGGAGGGGTTTCGGAGACCCAGTACTTC.

V and J are TRBV9 and TRBJ2-3; D call uncertain. The CDR3 sequence is 14 residues long. Trimming stripped 0 bases from V and 4 bases from J, with 9 bases between. Germline V gene sequence: CDR1 SGDLS, CDR2 YYNGEE. CDR3 sequence reads: CASSVDGASDTQYF. The CDR3 nucleotides read TGTGCCAGCAGCGTAGATGGCGCTTCAGATACGCAGTATTTT. The full variable domain, in which reference TRBV9 and TRBJ2-3 provide the parts outside the CDR3, is DSGVTQTPKHLITATGQRVTLRCSPRSGDLSVYWYQQSLDQGLQFLIQYYNGEERAKGNILERFSAQQFPDLHSELNLSSLELGDSALYFCASSVDGASDTQYFGPGTRLTVL.

This clonotype was seen many times. As DNA, the CDR3 is TGTGCCAGCAGCACCGACACCGGTGTGTACTATGGCTACACCTTC. As protein: CASSTDTGVYYGYTF. V and J are TRBV7-9 and TRBJ1-2; D not certain. Trimming removed 5 bases from V and 3 bases from J, with 16 bases in between. Germline assignment: CDR1 SEHNR and CDR2 FQNEAQ (reference sequence). There are 15 residues in the CDR3.

The chain is built from TRBV20-1 and TRBJ1-6; 7 positions agree with TRBD1. The length of the CDR3 is 15 residues. V was pared by 4 bases and J by 12 bases, with 15 bases of the junction left unmatched. Per germline, CDR1 DFQATT and CDR2 SNEGSKA (reference sequence). The CDR3 region is CSATPGDSLIQPLHF. The CDR3 nucleotides read TGCAGTGCTACCCCCGGGGACAGTCTAATTCAACCCCTCCACTTT.

The V gene is TRBV10-3, the J gene TRBJ2-2; 10 nucleotides align to TRBD1. Germline V gene lookup returns CDR1 ENHRY and CDR2 SYGVKD. This CDR3 is 16 amino acids long. The junction had 16 bases not matched to a gene; V was cut back by 8 bases and J by 10 bases. The CDR3 region is CAIRRLRDRGLTELFF. Here the CDR3 DNA reads TGTGCCATCCGTCGACTCCGGGACAGGGGCCTCACGGAGCTGTTTTTT.

This chain connects TRBV7-4 to TRBJ2-5; 12 nucleotides line up with TRBD1. Looked up from germline, CDR1 is SGHVT and CDR2 is SQSDAQ. This CDR3 has 18 amino acids. J was trimmed by 4 bases and V by 5 bases; bases with no gene match: 14. This CDR3 is CASSPSGTGGSRVETQYF. CDR3 DNA sequence: TGTGCCAGCAGCCCATCCGGGACAGGGGGCTCACGGGTAGAGACCCAGTACTTC. The full variable domain, rest sourced from reference TRBV7-4 and TRBJ2-5, is GAGVSQSPRYKVAKRGRDVALRCDSISGHVTLYWYRQTLGQGSEVLTYSQSDAQRDKSGRPSGRFSAERPERSVSTLKIQRTEQGDSAVYLCASSPSGTGGSRVETQYFGPGTRLLVL.

On this clonotype itself: A read error may produce the germline difference seen at one junction end. This sequence joins TRBV6-2 or TRBV6-3 and TRBJ1-1; 7 bases map to TRBD1. CDR3 length: 11 amino acids. CDR1 and CDR2 (germline): MNHEY, SVGEGT. The CDR3, as DNA: TGTGCCTCCAGGGGGAACGCTGAAGCTTTCTTT. It encodes CASRGNAEAFF.

This clonotype has just a few counts. V is TRBV4-1 and J is TRBJ1-1, with D possibly matching TRBD1 (5 bases). Looked up from germline, CDR1 is MGHRA and CDR2 is YSYEKL. This CDR3 region has 17 residues. V lost 1 base to trimming and J lost 0 bases, with 15 bases between them. CDR3 sequence reads: CASSQASGGIMNTEAFF. The CDR3 region has the DNA TGCGCCAGCAGCCAAGCGTCCGGGGGAATTATGAACACTGAAGCTTTCTTT.

The chain links TRBV29-1 to TRBJ2-3; 8 bases line up with TRBD2. Losses at the gene ends were 4 bases for V and 0 bases for J; bases not matched to a gene: 15. This CDR3 is built from 18 residues. CDR1 SQVTM and CDR2 ANQGSEA come from the germline V gene. The CDR3 DNA follows: TGCAGCGTTGGAGGTATTAGCGGGGCAGCCCCTAGCACAGATACGCAGTATTTT. As protein: CSVGGISGAAPSTDTQYF.

This chain joins TRBV7-9 and TRBJ2-7, with 9 nucleotides matching TRBD2. V gave up 3 bases and J gave up 1 base; unmatched junction bases: 4. Germline V gives CDR1 SEHNR, CDR2 FQNEAQ (reference sequence). This CDR3 has 15 amino acids. In nucleotides, the CDR3 is TGTGCCAGCAGCTTTAGCGGGGGACGTTCCTACGAGCAGTACTTC. Translating it yields CASSFSGGRSYEQYF.

This clonotype was observed many times. The J gene is TRBJ2-5, the V gene TRBV7-8, with 9 bases lining up with TRBD2. V shed 5 bases, J shed 5 bases, and the junction held 9 bases outside the gene matches. The CDR3 runs 15 residues. The V gene's germline CDR1 is SGHVS and CDR2 FQNEAQ. The CDR3 bases are TGTGCCAGCAGCCCCGGGACTAGCCGCAGGGAGACCCAGTACTTC. Its translation: CASSPGTSRRETQYF.

The chain links TRBV14 to TRBJ2-7, with TRBD1 as a possible D gene (5 bases). The germline V and J ends were trimmed by 0 bases and 10 bases, with 13 bases remaining between them. The CDR3 covers 13 residues. CDR1 is SGHDN and CDR2 is FVKESK in the germline V gene. The CDR3 region is CASSQDGARIQYV. CDR3 DNA sequence: TGTGCCAGCAGCCAAGATGGGGCCAGAATCCAGTACGTC.

The CDR3 DNA reads as TGTGCCAGCAGTTACTCGAGTTACAGACCCTACGAGCAGTACTTC. Protein product: CASSYSSYRPYEQYF. The chain recombines TRBV6-5 with TRBJ2-7; D gene ambiguous. Germline CDR1 reads MNHEY; CDR2 reads SVGAGI. The CDR3 is 15 residues long. V lost 0 bases and J 2 bases, leaving 11 bases between the germline ends.

This chain connects TRBV4-1 to TRBJ1-2; D is unresolved. V was pared by 2 bases and J by 7 bases, with 14 bases between. Germline CDR1 is MGHRA and CDR2 is YSYEKL. The CDR3 has 14 amino acids. DNA of the CDR3: TGCGCCAGCAGCCAACGGCGGGTTTTCGCTGGCTACACCTTC. It specifies CASSQRRVFAGYTF.

This clonotype was seen at least ten times. The CDR3 protein is CASSNSRGARNEQFF. In DNA, the CDR3 is TGTGCCAGCAGTAACAGCCGGGGGGCTAGGAATGAGCAGTTCTTC. The chain combines TRBV7-6 with TRBJ2-1, with TRBD2 as a possible D gene (7 bases). Germline CDR1 is SGHVS and CDR2 is FNYEAQ. Trimming shortened V by 6 bases and J by 7 bases, and 19 bases separated the two germline ends. The CDR3 spans 15 residues.

The genes are TRBV7-6 and TRBJ1-3; no reliable D call. Germline V gene sequence: CDR1 SGHVS, CDR2 FNYEAQ. V was clipped by 5 bases and J by 3 bases, with 5 bases between them. The CDR3 runs 12 residues. The CDR3 protein is CASSLYGNTIYF. In DNA, the CDR3 is TGTGCCAGCAGCCTCTATGGAAACACCATATATTTT.

The genes are TRBV7-8 and TRBJ1-2; 8 bases are shared with TRBD1. The junction had 6 bases not matched to a gene; V was cut back by 0 bases and J by 6 bases. This CDR3 comprises 15 residues. Germline CDR1 and CDR2: SGHVS and FQNEAQ. CDR3 sequence (DNA): TGTGCCAGCAGCTTAGCCCAGGGGGCAAGCGATGGCTACACCTTC. Translation gives CASSLAQGASDGYTF.

The V gene is TRBV5-1, the J gene TRBJ1-2; D ambiguous. V was shortened by 3 bases and J by 0 bases, with 15 bases between the two germline ends. CDR3 length: 16 residues. Germline lookup yields CDR1 SGHRS and CDR2 YFSETQ. The chain's CDR3 is CASSSTSHGTNYGYTF. In nucleotides, the CDR3 is TGCGCCAGCAGCTCCACCAGTCACGGAACTAACTATGGCTACACCTTC.

V gene TRBV7-2 combines with J gene TRBJ2-4; 9 bases fit TRBD2. The length of the CDR3 is 14 residues. V shed 8 bases, J shed 2 bases, and the junction held 4 bases outside the gene matches. Germline V gives CDR1 SGHTA, CDR2 FQGNSA. The CDR3 spells CASGSGGPKNIQYF. For the CDR3, the DNA is TGTGCCAGCGGGAGCGGGGGGCCCAAAAACATTCAGTACTTC.

The chain carries TRBV7-2 and TRBJ2-5; 7 bases line up with TRBD1. The CDR3 sequence is 14 residues long. CDR1 SGHTA and CDR2 FQGNSA come from the germline V gene. J gave up 4 bases and V 4 bases, and 6 bases lay outside the gene matches. CDR3 nucleotide sequence: TGTGCCAGCAGCTCGGACAGGCTGATAGAGACCCAGTACTTC. This codes for CASSSDRLIETQYF.

There are a few counts of this clonotype. This chain connects TRBV4-1 to TRBJ2-7, with no clear D. CDR1 is MGHRA, CDR2 YSYEKL, per germline. The CDR3 length is 14 residues. Trimming stripped 3 bases from V and 1 base from J, with 10 bases between. CDR3: CASSQRTVSYEQYF. CDR3 DNA: TGCGCCAGCAGCCAGCGGACGGTGTCCTACGAGCAGTACTTC.

In its sample, this clonotype was seen a few times. The CDR3 region is CASSELGTSGGLADTQYF. The DNA of the CDR3 is TGTGCCAGCAGTGAACTAGGGACTAGCGGAGGTCTCGCAGATACGCAGTATTTT. The genes are TRBV6-1 and TRBJ2-3, with 11 bases that match TRBD2. Per the germline V gene, CDR1 is MNHNS and CDR2 is SASEGT. The trim removed 2 bases at V and 4 bases at J, leaving 11 bases unmatched. This CDR3 is built from 18 residues.

In this sample, this clonotype turned up a few times. This chain links TRBV7-9 with TRBJ1-2; D unclear. Trimming removed 5 bases from V and 6 bases from J, with 13 bases in between. The CDR3 length is 13 residues. CDR1 and CDR2 (germline): SEHNR, FQNEAQ (reference sequence). The CDR3 region is CASSREKVDGYTF. The CDR3 DNA reads TGTGCCAGCAGCCGAGAAAAGGTGGATGGCTACACCTTC.

This clonotype was counted only a few times. The chain is built from TRBV19 and TRBJ1-1; D is possibly TRBD1 (5 bases). CDR3 size: 14 residues. The germline gives CDR1 LNHDA, CDR2 SQIVND (reference sequence). V was cut by 9 bases and J by 0 bases, with 14 bases left in between. The DNA for the CDR3 is TGTGCCAGCCGGGGAAGGGGCATGAACACTGAAGCTTTCTTT. This gives the protein CASRGRGMNTEAFF.

This clonotype was recorded a few times. The chain carries TRBV7-9 and TRBJ2-7; tentative D call: TRBD1 (5 bases). Trimming cost V 11 bases and J 5 bases, with 19 bases left between them. From germline, CDR1 is SEHNR and CDR2 FQNEAQ (reference sequence). This CDR3 region has 13 residues. The CDR3 loop is CAVQGAGSNEQYF. The CDR3 coding sequence is TGTGCCGTACAAGGGGCAGGATCTAACGAGCAGTACTTC.

The chain employs TRBV5-6 and TRBJ2-3; D is unresolved. The CDR3 spans 14 residues. V was trimmed by 2 bases and J by 0 bases, leaving 7 bases between them. Germline V gene lookup returns CDR1 SGHDT and CDR2 YYEEEE. CDR3 nucleotides: TGTGCCAGCAGCTTTGGAAGGAGCACAGATACGCAGTATTTT. Encoded protein: CASSFGRSTDTQYF.

The genes are TRBV24-1 and TRBJ1-5; D is unclear. CDR1 and CDR2 (germline): KGHDR, SFDVKD. V was clipped by 3 bases and J by 2 bases, with 10 bases between them. The CDR3 runs to 15 residues. The chain's CDR3 is CATSDGSVGNQPQHF. The DNA for the CDR3 is TGTGCCACCAGTGATGGGTCAGTAGGCAATCAGCCCCAGCATTTT.

In the case of this clonotype: A much larger clone is a single base away; this may be a read error. This rearrangement joins TRBV7-9 to TRBJ1-1; 9 bases are shared with TRBD1. The CDR3 is made up of 15 amino acids. Germline V gene data show CDR1 as SEHNR and CDR2 as FQNEAQ (reference sequence). V dropped 7 bases and J dropped 5; count of bases not matched to a gene: 11. Here the CDR3 DNA reads TGTGCCAGCATCCTGACCGGGACAGGGCTTACTGAAGCTTTCTTT. It translates to CASILTGTGLTEAFF. The whole variable domain, remainder taken from reference TRBV7-9 and TRBJ1-1, is DTGVSQNPRHKITKRGQNVTFRCDPISEHNRLYWYRQTLGQGPEFLTYFQNEAQLEKSRLLSDRFSAERPKGSFSTLEIQRTEQGDSAMYLCASILTGTGLTEAFFGQGTRLTVV.